The 10 T cell receptor beta chains below all came from one sample that was sequenced in a study of a mutant IDH1 vaccine in newly diagnosed glioma. Their recognized antigens are unknown. Stated time point: week 35, safety follow-up. Topical imiquimod accompanied each vaccine dose, which consisted of 300 ug of mutant IDH1 20-mer peptide. Produced via immunoSEQ multiplex PCR; TCRdb's table is partial and in-frame only. The sample includes roughly 30,000 clones, 81% of them seen just once. The specimen was PBMCs, collected from a glioma patient whose treatment included an IDH1 peptide vaccine. Receptors were obtained from a man between 25 and 39 years old with glioma.

The rearrangement uses TRBV14 and TRBJ2-3; D is ambiguous. The CDR3 is made up of 14 amino acids. Trimming stripped 4 bases from V and 3 bases from J, with 11 bases between. The germline CDR1 and CDR2 sequences are SGHDN and FVKESK. This chain's CDR3 is CASSPRSETDTQYF. The DNA for the CDR3 is TGTGCCAGCAGCCCACGTTCGGAAACAGATACGCAGTATTTT.

This chain connects TRBV15 to TRBJ2-1; D call uncertain. The V and J ends lost 3 bases and 5 bases respectively, with 5 bases between them. Germline assignment: CDR1 LNHNV and CDR2 YYDKDF (reference sequence). The CDR3 is 12 residues long. CDR3 in DNA: TGTGCCACCAGCAGCCGGGACAATGAGCAGTTCTTC. It encodes CATSSRDNEQFF.

The chain has TRBV28 and TRBJ1-1; 7 nucleotides agree with TRBD1. The CDR3 consists of 12 residues. The germline CDR1 and CDR2 sequences are MDHEN and SYDVKM. The V gene end was trimmed by 11 bases and the J gene end by 4 bases; junction bases not matched to a gene: 7. CDR3: CAGRQGGTEAFF. CDR3 DNA: TGTGCCGGAAGACAGGGCGGCACTGAAGCTTTCTTT.

This clone appeared a single time. This chain joins TRBV5-4 and TRBJ1-1, with 10 bases fitting TRBD1. CDR3 length: 15 residues. Germline V gene lookup returns CDR1 SGHNT and CDR2 YYREEE (reference sequence). V gave up 2 bases and J gave up 4 bases; unmatched junction bases: 5. In nucleotides, the CDR3 is TGTGCCAGCAGCTTCTCGGGACAGGGGAGCACTGAAGCTTTCTTT. This encodes CASSFSGQGSTEAFF.

V is TRBV11-2 and J is TRBJ1-1; D gene uncertain. V dropped 1 base and J dropped 5 bases, with 11 bases sitting between them. CDR1 SGHAT and CDR2 FQNNGV come from the germline V gene. The CDR3 length is 14 residues. The CDR3: CASSLATMGTEAFF. The CDR3 nucleotides are TGTGCCAGCAGCTTAGCTACTATGGGGACTGAAGCTTTCTTT. Complete variable domain (other parts from reference TRBV11-2 and TRBJ1-1): EAGVAQSPRYKIIEKRQSVAFWCNPISGHATLYWYQQILGQGPKLLIQFQNNGVVDDSQLPKDRFSAERLKGVDSTLKIQPAKLEDSAVYLCASSLATMGTEAFFGQGTRLTVV.

The chain is built from TRBV5-8 and TRBJ1-1; TRBD1 matches 8 bases. V dropped 0 bases and J dropped 4; count of bases not matched to a gene: 8. This CDR3 region has 16 residues. The germline CDR1 and CDR2 sequences are SGHTS and YDEGEE. The CDR3 bases are TGTGCCAGCAGCTTGGGCATCGGACAGGGTAGCACTGAAGCTTTCTTT. This codes for CASSLGIGQGSTEAFF.

The gene calls are TRBV15 and TRBJ2-7, with 10 bases lining up with TRBD1. CDR3 length equals 15 residues. Germline lookup yields CDR1 LNHNV and CDR2 YYDKDF (reference sequence). J was trimmed by 2 bases and V by 4 bases; bases with no gene match: 5. In DNA, the CDR3 is TGTGCCACCAGCACTCCGGGACAGGGGACCTACGAGCAGTACTTC. Its protein is CATSTPGQGTYEQYF.

The chain links TRBV9 to TRBJ2-6, with D possibly being TRBD1 (6 bases). The CDR3 is 17 residues long. Per the germline V gene, CDR1 is SGDLS and CDR2 is YYNGEE. V lost 4 bases and J lost 3, with 17 bases in between. CDR3 loop: CASSPRQEQLGANVLTF. The CDR3 nucleotides are TGTGCCAGCAGCCCTCGACAGGAACAACTTGGGGCCAACGTCCTGACTTTC.

V usage is TRBV7-9 and J usage is TRBJ2-5, with D unclear. The CDR3 runs to 14 residues. The V and J ends lost 0 bases and 4 bases respectively, with 9 bases between them. Germline CDR1 SEHNR, CDR2 FQNEAQ (reference sequence). CDR3 sequence reads: CASSLAGYRETQYF. CDR3 DNA sequence: TGTGCCAGCAGCTTAGCCGGCTATCGAGAGACCCAGTACTTC.

This chain joins TRBV29-1 and TRBJ1-2; a weak D match, TRBD1 (6 bases). Germline CDR1 and CDR2: SQVTM and ANQGSEA. This CDR3 is built from 13 residues. Between the trimmed V and J ends, which lost 5 bases and 2 bases, there was a span of 12 bases. In DNA, the CDR3 is TGCAGCGTTTATACTGACAGGAACTATGGCTACACCTTC. It is translated as CSVYTDRNYGYTF.